A selection of T cell receptor beta chains follows, all from one sample in a study of T-cell reconstitution after alpha-beta-depleted transplantation in children. From the PCR reads, TCRdb called clonotypes with MiXCR, one entry per CDR3 protein. The sample carries 500,000 to 600,000 distinct CDR3 sequences, 25% to 30% recorded once. Source: PBMCs, taken before TCRalphabeta/CD19-depleted stem cell transplant. Receptor source: a boy under two years old with Wiskott-Aldrich syndrome, due to receive a stem cell transplant. The CDR3 runs from the conserved cysteine through the conserved F or W. The D gene is left open where the match is weak. Size is omitted from some rows. Given values are once, few, many or a class for expanded clones.

j_gene: TRBJ2-3
d_gene: -
v_gene: TRBV11-2
abundance: -
CDR3aa: CASSLRSSDTQYF
CDR3nt: TGTGCCAGCAGCTTACGAAGTTCAGATACGCAGTATTTT

j_gene: TRBJ1-1
d_gene: TRBD1
v_gene: TRBV10-2
abundance: few
CDR3aa: CASGDRANTEAFF
CDR3nt: TGCGCCAGCGGAGACAGGGCGAACACTGAAGCTTTCTTT

j_gene: TRBJ2-7
d_gene: TRBD1
v_gene: TRBV5-1
abundance: -
CDR3aa: CASGPTGQPYEQYF
CDR3nt: TGCGCCAGCGGACCGACGGGACAGCCCTACGAGCAGTACTTC

j_gene: TRBJ1-1
d_gene: -
v_gene: TRBV20-1
abundance: -
CDR3aa: CSAGTGQNTEAFF
CDR3nt: TGCAGTGCAGGGACGGGACAGAACACTGAAGCTTTCTTT

j_gene: TRBJ1-1
d_gene: TRBD1
v_gene: TRBV6-1
abundance: -
CDR3aa: CASSSTGVGNTEAFF
CDR3nt: TGTGCCAGCAGCTCCACAGGGGTCGGGAACACTGAAGCTTTCTTT

j_gene: TRBJ2-1
d_gene: TRBD1
v_gene: TRBV5-1
abundance: few
CDR3aa: CASSGGQTSYNEQFF
CDR3nt: TGCGCCAGCAGCGGGGGACAGACTTCCTACAATGAGCAGTTCTTC

j_gene: TRBJ2-1
d_gene: -
v_gene: TRBV14
abundance: -
CDR3aa: CASSQHGSRGYNEQFF
CDR3nt: TGTGCCAGCAGCCAACATGGGTCGCGGGGTTACAATGAGCAGTTCTTC

j_gene: TRBJ2-2
d_gene: -
v_gene: TRBV7-2
abundance: -
CDR3aa: CASSALARGNTGELFF
CDR3nt: TGTGCCAGCAGCGCCCTGGCCAGGGGGAACACCGGGGAGCTGTTTTTT

j_gene: TRBJ2-1
d_gene: TRBD2
v_gene: TRBV4-2
abundance: few
CDR3aa: CASSQAPTSGRANEQFF
CDR3nt: TGTGCCAGCAGCCAGGCCCCGACTAGCGGGAGGGCCAATGAGCAGTTCTTC

j_gene: TRBJ1-1
d_gene: TRBD1
v_gene: TRBV5-5
abundance: -
CDR3aa: CASSLAVQGWGGTEAFF
CDR3nt: TGTGCCAGCAGCTTGGCGGTACAGGGGTGGGGTGGCACTGAAGCTTTCTTT

j_gene: TRBJ2-1
d_gene: TRBD2
v_gene: TRBV12-3/TRBV12-4
abundance: -
CDR3aa: CASSRTSGRAIYNEQFF
CDR3nt: TGTGCCAGCAGCCGGACTAGCGGGAGGGCGATTTACAATGAGCAGTTCTTC

j_gene: TRBJ2-1
d_gene: TRBD2
v_gene: TRBV12-3/TRBV12-4
abundance: few
CDR3aa: CASSLKLAGEVSYNEQFF
CDR3nt: TGTGCCAGCAGTTTAAAGCTAGCGGGAGAAGTTTCCTACAATGAGCAGTTCTTC

j_gene: TRBJ1-2
d_gene: -
v_gene: TRBV7-2
abundance: -
CDR3aa: CASSLDGGTGYTF
CDR3nt: TGTGCCAGCAGCTTAGACGGGGGAACTGGCTACACCTTC

j_gene: TRBJ2-1
d_gene: TRBD2
v_gene: TRBV7-8
abundance: -
CDR3aa: CASSSPLLAGTVQFF
CDR3nt: TGTGCCAGCAGCTCCCCCCTCCTAGCGGGAACGGTGCAGTTCTTC

j_gene: TRBJ2-6
d_gene: TRBD1
v_gene: TRBV9
abundance: -
CDR3aa: CASSVGQGEGSGANVLTF
CDR3nt: TGTGCCAGCAGCGTCGGACAGGGGGAGGGCTCTGGGGCCAACGTCCTGACTTTC

j_gene: TRBJ2-3
d_gene: -
v_gene: TRBV19
abundance: -
CDR3aa: CASSYPGVWDTQYF
CDR3nt: TGTGCCAGTAGCTACCCAGGGGTTTGGGATACGCAGTATTTT

j_gene: TRBJ2-6
d_gene: TRBD2
v_gene: TRBV10-3
abundance: -
CDR3aa: CAISDRLAGGAGANVLTF
CDR3nt: TGTGCCATCAGTGATCGACTAGCGGGAGGGGCTGGGGCCAACGTCCTGACTTTC

j_gene: TRBJ1-2
d_gene: TRBD1
v_gene: TRBV15
abundance: few
CDR3aa: CATSTRQGLFYGYTF
CDR3nt: TGTGCCACCAGCACAAGACAGGGCTTGTTCTATGGCTACACCTTC

j_gene: TRBJ2-3
d_gene: TRBD2
v_gene: TRBV5-1
abundance: few
CDR3aa: CASSLVLAGGDTQYF
CDR3nt: TGCGCCAGCAGCTTGGTACTAGCGGGTGGAGATACGCAGTATTTT

j_gene: TRBJ2-7
d_gene: -
v_gene: TRBV20-1
abundance: few
CDR3aa: CSARGRASSYEQYF
CDR3nt: TGCAGTGCTAGAGGGCGGGCTAGCTCCTACGAGCAGTACTTC

j_gene: TRBJ2-2
d_gene: TRBD2
v_gene: TRBV7-2
abundance: -
CDR3aa: CASSLVPSGSSGELFF
CDR3nt: TGTGCCAGCAGCTTAGTACCTAGCGGGAGTTCCGGGGAGCTGTTTTTT

j_gene: TRBJ2-3
d_gene: TRBD1
v_gene: TRBV7-8
abundance: once
CDR3aa: CASSSRQGIVDTQYF
CDR3nt: TGTGCCAGCAGCTCTCGACAGGGGATCGTAGATACGCAGTATTTT

j_gene: TRBJ2-7
d_gene: TRBD1
v_gene: TRBV15
abundance: -
CDR3aa: CATSRRTGAYEQYF
CDR3nt: TGTGCCACCAGCAGAAGGACAGGAGCCTACGAGCAGTACTTC

j_gene: TRBJ2-1
d_gene: TRBD2
v_gene: TRBV5-6
abundance: -
CDR3aa: CASSLGIGLAGINEQFF
CDR3nt: TGTGCCAGCAGCTTGGGGATAGGACTAGCGGGAATCAATGAGCAGTTCTTC